These 32 T cell receptor beta chains share one sample of origin, sequenced in a study of beta chain features in type 1 diabetes. Findings of the study overall: Shorter TCRB CDR3s, moderately but significantly so, marked every one of the four CD4+ subsets in Type 1 diabetes patients.

For these TCRs, the target antigens are not known. The sequenced template was cDNA made from the entire isolated RNA. Sequencing was performed with immunoSEQ multiplex PCR; in TCRdb, only in-frame clones are kept and a portion is missing. The profile shows about 180,000 clones, almost 8% of them singletons. What was sequenced was central memory CD4+ T cells from blood. Source of these receptors: a man younger than 30 with type 1 diabetes.

This sequence joins TRBV10-3 and TRBJ2-1, with 10 bases lining up with TRBD2. The J segment lost 7 bases and the V segment lost 5 bases, leaving 11 bases of the junction unmatched. Germline V gene sequence: CDR1 ENHRY, CDR2 SYGVKD. There are 16 residues in the CDR3. CDR3 protein: CAISSSTSGRGNEQFF. The CDR3 bases are TGTGCCATCAGTTCGTCTACGAGCGGGAGGGGGAATGAGCAGTTCTTC.

The V and J genes are TRBV30 and TRBJ2-2, with D hard to call. The germline V gene has CDR1 GTSNPN and CDR2 SVGIG (reference sequence). With 5 bases removed from V and 0 bases from J, the gap between germline ends came to 10 bases. CDR3 size: 14 residues. Here the CDR3 reads CAWQSLANTGELFF. In nucleotides, the CDR3 is TGTGCCTGGCAGTCCCTCGCGAACACCGGGGAGCTGTTTTTT.

This clone has a handful of counts. This chain joins TRBV30 and TRBJ2-2, with TRBD1 as a possible D gene (5 bases). This CDR3 spans 14 amino acids. Germline values: CDR1 GTSNPN, CDR2 SVGIG (reference sequence). Trimming shortened V by 2 bases and J by 6 bases, and 13 bases separated the two germline ends. Written as DNA, the CDR3 is TGTGCCTGGAGTAGGGGTCAGCGAGCCGGGGAGCTGTTTTTT. It translates to CAWSRGQRAGELFF. Combining the CDR3 with reference TRBV30 and TRBJ2-2 gives the whole variable domain SQTIHQWPATLVQPVGSPLSLECTVEGTSNPNLYWYRQAAGRGLQLLFYSVGIGQISSEVPQNLSASRPQDRQFILSSKKLLLSDSGFYLCAWSRGQRAGELFFGEGSRLTVL.

The chain couples TRBV28 to TRBJ2-1; no definite D call. The ends were cut back, 3 bases at V and 8 bases at J, with 5 bases in the middle. The CDR3 spans 11 residues. Germline values: CDR1 MDHEN, CDR2 SYDVKM. CDR3 protein: CASSFIDEQFF. CDR3 nucleotides: TGTGCCAGCAGTTTTATCGATGAGCAGTTCTTC.

This clone turned up a few times. This chain connects TRBV9 to TRBJ2-5; TRBD2 matches 11 bases. Germline V gene lookup returns CDR1 SGDLS and CDR2 YYNGEE. J gave up 5 bases and V 4 bases, and 13 bases lay outside the gene matches. This CDR3 is 17 amino acids long. The CDR3 loop reads CASSPRLAGRSGETQYF. CDR3 DNA sequence: TGTGCCAGCAGCCCCAGACTAGCGGGGCGATCCGGGGAGACCCAGTACTTC. Full variable domain (missing parts from reference TRBV9 and TRBJ2-5): DSGVTQTPKHLITATGQRVTLRCSPRSGDLSVYWYQQSLDQGLQFLIQYYNGEERAKGNILERFSAQQFPDLHSELNLSSLELGDSALYFCASSPRLAGRSGETQYFGPGTRLLVL.

This clone was detected a few times. V is TRBV7-2 and J is TRBJ2-3; D is perhaps TRBD2 (5 bases). The CDR3 contains 13 residues. V gave up 0 bases and J gave up 8 bases, with 9 bases separating them. CDR1 SGHTA and CDR2 FQGNSA come from the germline V gene. The CDR3 coding sequence is TGTGCCAGCAGCTTAGCGGACTTTGGTACGCAGTATTTT. Protein sequence: CASSLADFGTQYF.

This clone was seen ten or more times. This rearrangement joins TRBV28 to TRBJ1-2; 8 positions match TRBD1. Trimming at V came to 6 bases and at J to 8 bases, leaving 14 bases not matched to a gene. Looked up from germline, CDR1 is MDHEN and CDR2 is SYDVKM. The CDR3 has 15 residues. The chain's CDR3 is CASSRTTTGGGGYTF. The DNA for the CDR3 is TGTGCCAGCAGCCGCACGACCACAGGGGGAGGGGGCTACACCTTC.

Only a few counts were recorded for this clone. The CDR3 DNA reads TGCAGCGTTCTAGCGGGAGGGACAGATACGCAGTATTTT. The encoded protein is CSVLAGGTDTQYF. The chain links TRBV29-1 to TRBJ2-3, with TRBD2 matching over 12 bases. Germline V gene lookup returns CDR1 SQVTM and CDR2 ANQGSEA. The CDR3 sequence is 13 residues long. V lost 5 bases, J lost 3 bases, and 0 bases stayed unmatched.

This clone was seen a few times. V gene TRBV28 combines with J gene TRBJ2-1, with 13 bases identical to TRBD2. Germline trimming cut 3 bases from V and 3 bases from J; bases unmatched to any gene: 2. Germline CDR1 MDHEN, CDR2 SYDVKM. This CDR3 region has 16 residues. CDR3 protein: CASSFGTSGVYNEQFF. CDR3 in DNA: TGTGCCAGCAGTTTTGGGACTAGCGGGGTCTACAATGAGCAGTTCTTC.

The J gene is TRBJ1-2, the V gene TRBV30; possibly TRBD1 for D (5 bases). Germline CDR1 and CDR2: GTSNPN and SVGIG (reference sequence). The CDR3 has 14 residues. V lost 4 bases to trimming and J lost 2 bases, with 14 bases between them. Here the CDR3 reads CAWTWGVVNYGYTF. CDR3 nucleotides: TGTGCCTGGACGTGGGGGGTAGTGAACTATGGCTACACCTTC.

The chain links TRBV11-3 to TRBJ2-2; a weak D match, TRBD1 (5 bases). This CDR3 has 12 amino acids. Trimming cost V 6 bases and J 5 bases, with 7 bases left between them. The V gene's germline CDR1 is SGHNT and CDR2 YENEEA. Written as DNA, the CDR3 is TGTGCCAGCAGGACAGCAACCGGGGAGCTGTTTTTT. Its translation is CASRTATGELFF.

The chain employs TRBV18 and TRBJ2-5; the match to TRBD2 covers 9 bases. This CDR3 contains 16 residues. CDR1 and CDR2 (germline): KGHSH, LQKENI. V trimming: 1 base; J trimming: 4 bases; junction bases outside the gene matches: 7. CDR3 nucleotide sequence: TGTGCCAGCTCACCACAGAGAGCGGGGGGCACAGAGACCCAGTACTTC. Its translation is CASSPQRAGGTETQYF.

The chain links TRBV18 to TRBJ1-1; the D is unclear. Trimming removed 3 bases from V and 0 bases from J, with 5 bases in between. The CDR3 spans 13 residues. Germline CDR1 is KGHSH and CDR2 is LQKENI. The CDR3 region has the DNA TGTGCCAGCTCACCCGGGGTGAACACTGAAGCTTTCTTT. It codes for CASSPGVNTEAFF.

This chain links TRBV11-2 with TRBJ2-3; no definite D call. CDR1 and CDR2 (germline): SGHAT, FQNNGV. V was cut by 5 bases and J by 0 bases, with 15 bases left in between. CDR3 length: 16 amino acids. The chain's CDR3 is CASSPLRETSTDTQYF. As DNA, the CDR3 is TGTGCCAGCAGCCCTCTCCGCGAAACTAGCACAGATACGCAGTATTTT.

The chain employs TRBV19 and TRBJ2-7, with D possibly matching TRBD2 (6 bases). Trimming cost V 5 bases and J 1 base, with 15 bases left between them. The germline gives CDR1 LNHDA, CDR2 SQIVND (reference sequence). CDR3 size: 15 residues. CDR3 amino acids: CASSLPSATSYEQYF. The CDR3 DNA sequence: TGTGCCAGTAGTTTGCCTAGCGCCACATCCTACGAGCAGTACTTC.

Note on this clone: This CDR3 is also generated by other DNA sequences in the sample. This chain links TRBV11-2 with TRBJ2-5, with 12 bases matching TRBD2. There are 14 residues in the CDR3. After removal of 4 bases from V and 4 bases from J, the junction contained 1 base not matched to a gene. Germline CDR1 is SGHAT and CDR2 is FQNNGV. In DNA, the CDR3 is TGTGCCAGCAGCTCGACTAGCGGGGGAGAGACCCAGTACTTC. It translates to CASSSTSGGETQYF.

This clone was found a few times. The chain couples TRBV7-2 to TRBJ1-5; D not resolved. The germline gives CDR1 SGHTA, CDR2 FQGNSA. V was trimmed by 6 bases and J by 0 bases, leaving 3 bases between them. The CDR3 extends over 12 amino acids. CDR3 sequence reads: CASSNSNQPQHF. The CDR3 DNA reads TGTGCCAGCAGTAATAGCAATCAGCCCCAGCATTTT.

This clone was found many times. The chain employs TRBV11-2 and TRBJ2-1; 7 nucleotides align to TRBD2. Germline assignment: CDR1 SGHAT and CDR2 FQNNGV. This CDR3 is built from 16 residues. Trimming at V came to 4 bases and at J to 2 bases, leaving 8 bases not matched to a gene. For the CDR3, the DNA is TGTGCCAGCAGCTGGAGCGGGGAGCGGGCCTACAATGAGCAGTTCTTC. It encodes CASSWSGERAYNEQFF. Together with reference TRBV11-2 and TRBJ2-1, the CDR3 gives the full variable domain: EAGVAQSPRYKIIEKRQSVAFWCNPISGHATLYWYQQILGQGPKLLIQFQNNGVVDDSQLPKDRFSAERLKGVDSTLKIQPAKLEDSAVYLCASSWSGERAYNEQFFGPGTRLTVL.

This rearrangement joins TRBV30 to TRBJ2-7; no clear D gene. V lost 2 bases and J 1 base, leaving 6 bases between the germline ends. This CDR3 comprises 12 residues. Per the germline V gene, CDR1 is GTSNPN and CDR2 is SVGIG (reference sequence). The CDR3, as DNA: TGTGCCTGGAGTATTAGATCCTACGAGCAGTACTTC. This codes for CAWSIRSYEQYF.

This clone was detected a few times. The V and J genes are TRBV6-6 and TRBJ2-7; D might be TRBD1 (6 bases). Germline CDR1 MNHNY, CDR2 SVGAGI (reference sequence). The CDR3 spans 14 residues. The V and J ends lost 2 bases and 2 bases respectively, with 10 bases between them. The CDR3 reads CASSYQDRAYEQYF. As DNA, the CDR3 is TGTGCCAGCAGTTACCAGGACAGAGCCTACGAGCAGTACTTC.

Written as DNA, the CDR3 is TGCGCCAGCAGCTTGGCCACGGTAGCGGGAGGCTCCTACGAGCAGTACTTC. It specifies CASSLATVAGGSYEQYF. The genes are TRBV5-1 and TRBJ2-7; 10 bases line up with TRBD2. V was clipped by 0 bases and J by 0 bases; unmatched bases: 6. Looked up from germline, CDR1 is SGHRS and CDR2 is YFSETQ. The CDR3 sequence is 17 residues long.

In this sample, this clone turned up many times. The rearrangement joins TRBV15 to TRBJ2-7; the D gene is possibly TRBD1 (6 bases). The CDR3 spans 15 residues. Germline values: CDR1 LNHNV, CDR2 YYDKDF (reference sequence). Trimming cost V 2 bases and J 3 bases, with 14 bases left between them. In DNA, the CDR3 is TGTGCCACCAGCAGAACTCACAGGGTTGGCTACGAGCAGTACTTC. The encoded protein is CATSRTHRVGYEQYF.

The chain uses TRBV18 and TRBJ2-2, with D possibly matching TRBD2 (5 bases). Germline CDR1 reads KGHSH; CDR2 reads LQKENI. Trimming removed 4 bases from V and 5 bases from J, with 11 bases in between. The CDR3 covers 14 residues. The chain's CDR3 is CASSLRTGTGELFF. The CDR3 DNA sequence: TGTGCCAGCTCACTCAGGACGGGGACCGGGGAGCTGTTTTTT.

This clone appeared a few times. CDR3 protein: CASRRTDTDTQYF. The CDR3 DNA sequence: TGTGCCAGCAGAAGGACAGACACAGATACGCAGTATTTT. The V and J genes are TRBV7-2 and TRBJ2-3, with TRBD1 as a possible D gene (6 bases). The CDR3 has 13 amino acids. Trimming took 6 bases from V and 2 from J, leaving 9 bases between them. Germline V lookup: CDR1 SGHTA, CDR2 FQGNSA. The full variable domain, in which reference TRBV7-2 and TRBJ2-3 provide the parts outside the CDR3, is GAGVSQSPSNKVTEKGKDVELRCDPISGHTALYWYRQSLGQGLEFLIYFQGNSAPDKSGLPSDRFSAERTGGSVSTLTIQRTQQEDSAVYLCASRRTDTDTQYFGPGTRLTVL.

In nucleotides, the CDR3 is TGTGCTAGTGGAGAGCCGGGGTCCACTGAAGCTTTCTTT. It specifies CASGEPGSTEAFF. V usage is TRBV12-5 and J usage is TRBJ1-1, with D hard to call. Germline V lookup: CDR1 LGHNT, CDR2 FRNRAP. With 6 bases removed from V and 4 bases from J, the gap between germline ends came to 12 bases. The CDR3 has 13 residues.

This clone was seen only a few times. V is TRBV14 and J is TRBJ2-3; tentatively, D is TRBD2 (5 bases). The CDR3 has 15 residues. CDR1 is SGHDN and CDR2 is FVKESK in the germline V gene. The V gene lost 1 base and the J gene lost 5 bases, with 13 bases spanning the gap. CDR3 loop: CASSQVASSIDTQYF. Written as DNA, the CDR3 is TGTGCCAGCAGCCAAGTAGCGAGTTCTATAGATACGCAGTATTTT.

This clone was picked up a small number of times. The chain recombines TRBV5-4 with TRBJ2-1; possibly TRBD1 for D (5 bases). Germline values: CDR1 SGHNT, CDR2 YYREEE (reference sequence). Trimming took 3 bases from V and 8 from J, leaving 9 bases between them. The CDR3 sequence is 12 residues long. The CDR3 is CASSYQGDEQFF. CDR3 DNA: TGTGCCAGCAGCTATCAGGGCGATGAGCAGTTCTTC.

J is TRBJ2-7 and V is TRBV7-2; TRBD1 aligns across 8 bases. With V trimmed by 6 bases and J by 7 bases, 8 bases remained unmatched. The CDR3 consists of 13 residues. Germline lookup yields CDR1 SGHTA and CDR2 FQGNSA. This chain's CDR3 is CASRRQGLGEQYF. CDR3 coding DNA: TGTGCCAGCAGACGACAGGGGCTGGGGGAGCAGTACTTC.

The V gene is TRBV11-1, the J gene TRBJ2-1; TRBD2 aligns across 13 bases. V was clipped by 5 bases and J by 7 bases; unmatched bases: 8. In germline, CDR1 is SGHAT, CDR2 FQDESV (reference sequence). The CDR3 spans 16 residues. The CDR3 nucleotides are TGTGCCAGCAGCCTTATAGGACTAGCGGGAGTAAATGAGCAGTTCTTC. Translation gives CASSLIGLAGVNEQFF.

This clone was seen more than once but under ten times. The chain links TRBV29-1 to TRBJ1-3, with 7 bases fitting TRBD1. The germline CDR1 and CDR2 sequences are SQVTM and ANQGSEA. The length of the CDR3 is 13 residues. CDR3 in amino acids: CSGTAFSGNTIYF. The CDR3 DNA follows: TGCAGTGGGACAGCCTTCTCTGGAAACACCATATATTTT. The complete variable domain, with remaining parts taken from reference TRBV29-1 and TRBJ1-3, reads SAVISQKPSRDICQRGTSLTIQCQVDSQVTMMFWYRQQPGQSLTLIATANQGSEATYESGFVIDKFPISRPNLTFSTLTVSNMSPEDSSIYLCSGTAFSGNTIYFGEGSWLTVV.

This clone came up a few times. The chain links TRBV30 to TRBJ1-5; 8 bases are shared with TRBD1. This CDR3 contains 14 residues. Trimming at V came to 5 bases and at J to 3 bases, leaving 6 bases not matched to a gene. CDR1 is GTSNPN and CDR2 is SVGIG in the germline V gene (reference sequence). CDR3 in DNA: TGTGCCTGGTCCTGGACAGGGAACAATCAGCCCCAGCATTTT. Translation gives CAWSWTGNNQPQHF. The full variable domain, completed using reference TRBV30 and TRBJ1-5, is SQTIHQWPATLVQPVGSPLSLECTVEGTSNPNLYWYRQAAGRGLQLLFYSVGIGQISSEVPQNLSASRPQDRQFILSSKKLLLSDSGFYLCAWSWTGNNQPQHFGDGTRLSIL.

This clone appeared a few times. The J gene is TRBJ2-1, the V gene TRBV5-1, with TRBD2 matching over 13 bases. Trimming took 4 bases from V and 5 from J; bases not matched to a gene: 6. Germline V gives CDR1 SGHRS, CDR2 YFSETQ. The CDR3 runs 16 residues. The CDR3 reads CASSTGLAGSDNEQFF. In nucleotides, the CDR3 is TGCGCCAGCAGCACGGGACTAGCGGGGTCCGACAATGAGCAGTTCTTC.